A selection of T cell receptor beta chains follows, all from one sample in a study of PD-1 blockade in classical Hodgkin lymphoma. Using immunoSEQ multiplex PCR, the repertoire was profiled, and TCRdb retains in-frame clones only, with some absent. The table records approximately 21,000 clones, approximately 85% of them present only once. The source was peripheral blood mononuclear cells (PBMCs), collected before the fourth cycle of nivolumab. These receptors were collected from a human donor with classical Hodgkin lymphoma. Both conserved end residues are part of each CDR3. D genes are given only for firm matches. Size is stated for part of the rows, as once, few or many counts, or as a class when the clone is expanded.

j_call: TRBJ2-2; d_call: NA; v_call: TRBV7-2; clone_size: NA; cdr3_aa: CASSLASSQAGELFF; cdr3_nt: TGTGCCAGCAGCTTAGCGAGTAGCCAGGCCGGGGAGCTGTTTTTT
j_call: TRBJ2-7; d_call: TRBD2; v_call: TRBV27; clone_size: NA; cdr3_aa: CASTLTSGSSYEQYF; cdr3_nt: TGTGCCAGCACCTTGACTAGCGGGAGCTCCTACGAGCAGTACTTC
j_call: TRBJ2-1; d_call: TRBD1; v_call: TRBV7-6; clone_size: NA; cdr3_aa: CASSAGQGTYNEQFF; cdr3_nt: TGTGCCAGCAGCGCGGGACAGGGAACCTACAATGAGCAGTTCTTC
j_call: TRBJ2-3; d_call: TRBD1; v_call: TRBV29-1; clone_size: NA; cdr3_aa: CSVEGFETGGIDTQYF; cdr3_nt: TGCAGCGTTGAAGGATTCGAGACAGGGGGCATAGATACGCAGTATTTT
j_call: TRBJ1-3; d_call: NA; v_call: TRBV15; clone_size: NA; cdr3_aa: CATSQGGVGNTIYF; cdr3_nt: TGTGCCACCAGCCAAGGGGGGGTTGGAAACACCATATATTTT
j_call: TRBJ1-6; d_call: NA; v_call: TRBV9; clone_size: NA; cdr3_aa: CASRADSHYNSPLHF; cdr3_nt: TGTGCCAGCAGGGCGGACAGTCACTATAATTCACCCCTCCACTTT
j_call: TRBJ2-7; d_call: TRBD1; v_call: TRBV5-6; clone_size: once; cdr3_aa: CASSPGTAYEQYF; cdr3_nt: TGTGCCAGCAGCCCCGGGACAGCATACGAGCAGTACTTC
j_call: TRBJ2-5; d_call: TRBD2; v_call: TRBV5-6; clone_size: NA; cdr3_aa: CASSFAGGEETQYF; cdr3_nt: TGTGCCAGCAGCTTCGCGGGAGGGGAAGAGACCCAGTACTTC
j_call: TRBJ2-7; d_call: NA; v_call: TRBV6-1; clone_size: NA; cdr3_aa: CASSLDEPAFYEQYF; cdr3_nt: TGTGCCAGCAGCCTAGATGAGCCAGCCTTCTACGAGCAGTACTTC
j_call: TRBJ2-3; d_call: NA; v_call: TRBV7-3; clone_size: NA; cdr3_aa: CASSATGGHTDTQYF; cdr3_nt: TGTGCCAGCAGCGCCACTGGGGGCCACACAGATACGCAGTATTTT
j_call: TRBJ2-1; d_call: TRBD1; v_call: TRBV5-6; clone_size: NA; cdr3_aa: CASSFLTGGSYEQFF; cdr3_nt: TGTGCCAGCAGCTTCCTAACAGGGGGTAGCTATGAGCAGTTCTTC
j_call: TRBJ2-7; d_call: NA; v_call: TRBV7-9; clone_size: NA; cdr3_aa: CASSLRVLDEQYF; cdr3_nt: TGTGCCAGCAGCTTAAGGGTTCTGGACGAGCAGTACTTC
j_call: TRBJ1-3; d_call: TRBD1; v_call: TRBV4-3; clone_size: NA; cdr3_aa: CASSRRDRDSGNTIYF; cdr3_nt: TGCGCCAGCAGCCGACGGGACAGAGACTCTGGAAACACCATATATTTT
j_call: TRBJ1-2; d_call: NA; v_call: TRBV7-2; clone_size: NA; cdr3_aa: CASRPGGSAYGYTF; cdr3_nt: TGTGCCAGCAGGCCTGGCGGGTCAGCCTATGGCTACACCTTC
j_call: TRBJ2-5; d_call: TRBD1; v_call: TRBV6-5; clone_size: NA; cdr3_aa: CASSYSSDRGEETQYF; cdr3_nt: TGTGCCAGCAGTTATTCGTCGGACAGGGGAGAAGAGACCCAGTACTTC
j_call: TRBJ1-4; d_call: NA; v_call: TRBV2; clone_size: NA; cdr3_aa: CASSSTTTNEKLFF; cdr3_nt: TGTGCCAGCAGCTCGACTACAACTAATGAAAAACTGTTTTTT
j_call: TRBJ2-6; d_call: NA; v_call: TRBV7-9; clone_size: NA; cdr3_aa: CASSTRTARISGANVLTF; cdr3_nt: TGTGCCAGCAGCACCCGGACAGCACGAATCTCTGGGGCCAACGTCCTGACTTTC
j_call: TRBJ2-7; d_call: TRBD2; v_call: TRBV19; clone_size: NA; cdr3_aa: CASSIEVAGAYEQYF; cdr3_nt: TGTGCCAGTAGTATAGAGGTAGCGGGGGCTTACGAGCAGTACTTC
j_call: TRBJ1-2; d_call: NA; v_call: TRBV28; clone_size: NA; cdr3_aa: CASSSRDFGYGYTF; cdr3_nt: TGTGCCAGCAGTTCCCGGGACTTCGGCTATGGCTACACCTTC
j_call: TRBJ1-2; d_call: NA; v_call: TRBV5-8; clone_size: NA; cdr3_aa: CASSPQGNYGYTF; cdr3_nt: TGTGCCAGCAGCCCACAGGGCAACTATGGCTACACCTTC
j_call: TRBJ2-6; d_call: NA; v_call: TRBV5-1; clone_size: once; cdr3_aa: CASRPPSGANVLTF; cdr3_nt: TGCGCCAGCAGACCCCCATCTGGGGCCAACGTCCTGACTTTC
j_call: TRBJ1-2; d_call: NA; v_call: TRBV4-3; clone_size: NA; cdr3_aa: CASSQEQQGFEAANYGYTF; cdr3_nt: TGCGCCAGCAGCCAAGAACAACAGGGTTTCGAGGCGGCTAACTATGGCTACACCTTC
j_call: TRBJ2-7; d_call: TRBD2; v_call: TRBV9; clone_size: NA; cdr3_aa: CASSASGSYEQYF; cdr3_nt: TGTGCCAGCAGCGCTAGCGGGAGCTACGAGCAGTACTTC
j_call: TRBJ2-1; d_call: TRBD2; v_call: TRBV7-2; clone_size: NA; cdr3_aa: CASSLAASGYNEQFF; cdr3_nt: TGTGCCAGCAGCTTAGCGGCTAGCGGTTACAATGAGCAGTTCTTC